This TCR beta chain emerged from a study of CXCR3-negative and CXCR3-positive naive CD8 T cells. Study-level information: Libraries each contributed about 1.5 +/- 0.3 million TRB reads, for approximately 130 million in total.

Germline-derived CDR1 and CDR2 are LGHNA and YNFKEQ. The CDR3 runs to 15 residues. UMI-labeled 5' RACE yielded the TRB cDNA libraries. From its re-call of the 5' RACE reads, TCRdb lists each CDR3 protein once, without DNA. The sample data list 40,000 to 55,000 distinct CDR3 sequences. The sequenced sample was naive CXCR3- CD8+ T cells from blood. Subset in this sample: CD45RO-CCR7+CD27+CD95- naive CD8+ T cells lacking CXCR3 (TNR3-). This clonotype originated in a human donor in good health. Some clones in this sample may be carry-over from other donors' samples. The chain has TRBV4-2 and TRBJ2-7; as DNA is missing, the TRBD1 call by TCRdb cannot be tested. The CDR3 is CASSPRQGAPTEQYF.